The clone carrying this T cell receptor (beta chain) turned up a few times. Antigen unknown. The record originates from a study of T-cell memory formation after mild COVID-19. Whole-study findings and limits: The authors left the SARS-CoV-2 specificity of second-wave clones peaking on day 37 unconfirmed. A subset of responding clones appeared in pre-infection memory, suggesting cross-reactive memory joined. Clones which contracted sat mainly in CM and EM if CD4+, and in EMRA if CD8+.

CDR1 and CDR2 from the germline V gene are MNHEY and SMNVEV (reference sequence). The CDR3 runs to 12 residues. V lost 7 bases to trimming and J lost 10 bases; unmatched junction nucleotides: 7. 5'RACE primed at constant segments yielded TCR alpha and TCR beta cDNA libraries bearing sample barcodes and UMIs. Using its own MiXCR run on the 5' RACE reads, TCRdb lists one record per CDR3 protein. The table lists hundreds of thousands of distinct CDR3 sequences, about 20% of them singletons. The sequence was collected from an adult woman who had mild COVID-19 (a few samples of this study predate the infection). Cell type and time point are not known. The sample was PBMCs or a T cell subset sorted from them (not recorded which). The rearrangement joins TRBV27 to TRBJ2-3, with TRBD2 matching over 8 bases. The CDR3, as DNA: TGTGCCAGCACCTCCTCGGGGGGGCCGCAGTATTTT. Its translation: CASTSSGGPQYF.